The 5 T cell receptor beta chains below were found in one sample sequenced in a study of PD-L1 blockade in urothelial cancer (dated by TCRdb to 2016 to 2017). Library creation used the immunoSEQ multiplex PCR assay. This is the immuneACCESS table as TCRdb keeps it, with only in-frame sequences that have V and J called. A part of the clones is gone; compared with another copy, unresolved V genes explain less than half, and the rest is unexplained. Present in this sample are around 100,000 clones, around 89% of which were seen just once. In total, the top ten clones hold under 2% of the sample. This sample's time point label indicates: pretreatment peripheral blood. Sample: PBMCs, taken around atezolizumab (anti-PD-L1) treatment. The receptor source for this set is a man aged 55 to 70 with urothelial cancer.

The chain joins TRBV15 to TRBJ2-1; no firm D call. This CDR3 is built from 12 residues. V was cut by 0 bases and J by 15 bases, with 12 bases left in between. Germline CDR1 reads LNHNV; CDR2 reads YYDKDF (reference sequence). CDR3 nucleotide sequence: TGTGCCACCAGCAGAGATCTAGGCCCTAGGTTCTTC. Residues: CATSRDLGPRFF. Based on the CDR3 plus reference TRBV15 and TRBJ2-1, the full variable domain is DAMVIQNPRYQVTQFGKPVTLSCSQTLNHNVMYWYQQKSSQAPKLLFHYYDKDFNNEADTPDNFQSRRPNTSFCFLDIRSPGLGDTAMYLCATSRDLGPRFFGPGTRLTVL.

The V gene is TRBV9, the J gene TRBJ2-2; D is possibly TRBD1 (6 bases). With 3 bases removed from V and 4 bases from J, the gap between germline ends came to 10 bases. CDR1 is SGDLS, CDR2 YYNGEE, per germline. This CDR3 has 14 residues. The CDR3 DNA is TGTGCCAGCAGCGGTGGACAGTTCACCGGGGAGCTGTTTTTT. Its protein product is CASSGGQFTGELFF.

The J gene is TRBJ2-3, the V gene TRBV18, with TRBD1 identical over 7 bases. CDR1 and CDR2 (germline): KGHSH, LQKENI. The CDR3 spans 16 residues. V was pared by 8 bases and J by 0 bases, with 11 bases of the junction left unmatched. The CDR3 DNA is TGTGCCAGCAGGCGGACAGGCCTCTCAAGCACAGATACGCAGTATTTT. The encoded protein is CASRRTGLSSTDTQYF.

The chain employs TRBV20-1 and TRBJ2-5; D is possibly TRBD2 (5 bases). CDR1 and CDR2 from the germline V gene are DFQATT and SNEGSKA (reference sequence). This CDR3 has 10 amino acids. CDR3 in DNA: TGCAGCGGGGTACGGGAGACCCAGTACTTC. This translates into CSGVRETQYF.

This clone was observed a single time. The chain joins TRBV2 to TRBJ2-7; 13 nucleotides align to TRBD2. Germline V gene lookup returns CDR1 SNHLY and CDR2 FYNNEI. J lost 6 bases, V lost 5 bases, and 4 bases had no gene match. This CDR3 comprises 14 residues. CDR3 nucleotides: TGTGCCAGCAGTTGGACTAGCGGGGGTCCCGAGCAGTACTTC. It encodes CASSWTSGGPEQYF.